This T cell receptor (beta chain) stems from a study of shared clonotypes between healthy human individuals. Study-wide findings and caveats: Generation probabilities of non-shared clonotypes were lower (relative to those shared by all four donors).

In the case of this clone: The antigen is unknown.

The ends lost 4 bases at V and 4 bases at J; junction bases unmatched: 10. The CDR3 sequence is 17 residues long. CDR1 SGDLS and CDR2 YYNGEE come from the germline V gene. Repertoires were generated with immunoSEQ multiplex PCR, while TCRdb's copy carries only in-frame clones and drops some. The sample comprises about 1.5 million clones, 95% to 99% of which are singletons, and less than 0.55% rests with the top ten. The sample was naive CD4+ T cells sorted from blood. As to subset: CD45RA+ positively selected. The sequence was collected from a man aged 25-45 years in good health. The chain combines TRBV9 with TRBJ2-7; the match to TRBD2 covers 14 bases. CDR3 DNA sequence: TGTGCCAGCAGCACTGGGACTAGCGGGAGTTCACATTACGAGCAGTACTTC. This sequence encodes CASSTGTSGSSHYEQYF.